The 18 T cell receptor beta chains presented below share a single source sample, sequenced in a study of memory CD4+ T cells and cytomegalovirus serostatus. The sort gate was single viable CD3+CD4+CD8-CD45RO+ cells for memory CD4+ T cells. Libraries were prepared by immunoSEQ multiplex PCR; TCRdb keeps only in-frame clonotypes and omits some of them. Counted here are fewer than 90,000 clones, 60% to 80% occurring once; the ten biggest clones make up approximately 2.4%. Sequencing input: memory CD4+ T cells from blood. All receptors come from an adult in good health and CMV-seropositive.

The table lists this clone with a few counts. The gene calls are TRBV10-3 and TRBJ1-5, with D unresolved. The CDR3 runs 15 residues. The germline gives CDR1 ENHRY, CDR2 SYGVKD. Trimming shortened V by 3 bases and J by 1 base, and 10 bases separated the two germline ends. The CDR3 region is CAISDGVRSNQPQHF. CDR3 sequence (DNA): TGTGCCATCAGTGATGGGGTTCGGAGCAATCAGCCCCAGCATTTT.

The chain employs TRBV7-9 and TRBJ1-6, with D unresolved. This CDR3 spans 13 amino acids. V was trimmed by 1 base and J by 7 bases, leaving 5 bases between them. CDR1 is SEHNR, CDR2 FQNEAQ, per germline (reference sequence). CDR3 sequence reads: CASSLVENSPLHF. The CDR3 coding sequence is TGTGCCAGCAGCTTAGTGGAAAATTCACCCCTCCACTTT.

The J gene is TRBJ1-4, the V gene TRBV5-1, with 10 bases identical to TRBD1. With V trimmed by 4 bases and J by 4 bases, 7 bases remained unmatched. CDR3 size: 16 residues. The germline V gene encodes CDR1 SGHRS and CDR2 YFSETQ. CDR3 DNA: TGCGCCAGCAGCCCGGGGACAGGGGCGGGTAATGAAAAACTGTTTTTT. It encodes CASSPGTGAGNEKLFF.

The J gene is TRBJ1-2, the V gene TRBV18, with a tentative D call TRBD1 (6 bases). The CDR3 totals 14 residues. Trimming cost V 6 bases and J 4 bases, with 15 bases left between them. CDR1 is KGHSH and CDR2 is LQKENI in the germline V gene. The CDR3 nucleotides are TGTGCCAGCTCGAGAGAGGGGGGCGGCTATGGCTACACCTTC. Its translation is CASSREGGGYGYTF. Supplemented by reference TRBV18 and TRBJ1-2, the full variable domain reads NAGVMQNPRHLVRRRGQEARLRCSPMKGHSHVYWYRQLPEEGLKFMVYLQKENIIDESGMPKERFSAEFPKEGPSILRIQQVVRGDSAAYFCASSREGGGYGYTFGSGTRLTVV.

This rearrangement joins TRBV7-2 to TRBJ2-3, with TRBD1 matching over 8 bases. Germline V gene sequence: CDR1 SGHTA, CDR2 FQGNSA. Trimming at V came to 4 bases and at J to 3 bases, leaving 6 bases not matched to a gene. This CDR3 is built from 15 residues. This CDR3 reads CASSSDREYTDTQYF. CDR3 DNA sequence: TGTGCCAGCAGCTCGGACAGGGAGTATACAGATACGCAGTATTTT. Full variable domain (outside the CDR3, taken from reference TRBV7-2 and TRBJ2-3): GAGVSQSPSNKVTEKGKDVELRCDPISGHTALYWYRQSLGQGLEFLIYFQGNSAPDKSGLPSDRFSAERTGGSVSTLTIQRTQQEDSAVYLCASSSDREYTDTQYFGPGTRLTVL.

The rearrangement joins TRBV4-2 to TRBJ2-1; D may match TRBD1 or TRBD2 (5 bases each). This CDR3 is 14 amino acids long. CDR1 LGHNA and CDR2 YNFKEQ come from the germline V gene. V lost 2 bases and J lost 9, with 14 bases in between. CDR3 amino acids: CASSQTRGTGEQFF. CDR3 sequence (DNA): TGTGCCAGCAGCCAAACCCGAGGGACCGGTGAGCAGTTCTTC.

The chain has TRBV6-6 and TRBJ1-5; TRBD1 is a possible D gene (6 bases). CDR3 length: 15 residues. V gave up 2 bases and J gave up 5 bases, with 13 bases separating them. Germline values: CDR1 MNHNY, CDR2 SVGAGI (reference sequence). The chain's CDR3 is CASSYTTGMDQPQHF. The DNA of the CDR3 is TGTGCCAGCAGTTACACCACAGGGATGGATCAGCCCCAGCATTTT.

V is TRBV7-2 and J is TRBJ2-7; TRBD1 aligns across 9 bases. With V trimmed by 3 bases and J by 8 bases, 8 bases remained unmatched. CDR3 length equals 14 residues. The germline gives CDR1 SGHTA, CDR2 FQGNSA. The DNA of the CDR3 is TGTGCCAGCAGCTTGTCTGGGACAGGGAAGAAGCAGTACGTC. Residues: CASSLSGTGKKQYV.

The chain links TRBV11-3 to TRBJ2-4; 8 bases map to TRBD2. Looked up from germline, CDR1 is SGHNT and CDR2 is YENEEA. J was trimmed by 8 bases and V by 8 bases; bases with no gene match: 14. The CDR3 is 15 amino acids. The CDR3 is CASSGGPPISDIQYF. The CDR3 region has the DNA TGTGCCAGCTCGGGGGGGCCGCCCATATCAGACATTCAGTACTTC.

The gene calls are TRBV11-3 and TRBJ2-5; 8 positions agree with TRBD2. The ends lost 2 bases at V and 1 base at J; junction bases unmatched: 3. Germline V gene lookup returns CDR1 SGHNT and CDR2 YENEEA. The CDR3 sequence is 15 residues long. CDR3 sequence reads: CASSLQRGTQETQYF. CDR3 DNA: TGTGCCAGCAGCTTACAGCGGGGGACCCAAGAGACCCAGTACTTC. Full variable domain (remainder filled in from reference TRBV11-3 and TRBJ2-5): EAGVVQSPRYKIIEKKQPVAFWCNPISGHNTLYWYLQNLGQGPELLIRYENEEAVDDSQLPKDRFSAERLKGVDSTLKIQPAELGDSAVYLCASSLQRGTQETQYFGPGTRLLVL.

This chain connects TRBV5-4 to TRBJ1-2, with D unresolved. Germline lookup yields CDR1 SGHNT and CDR2 YYREEE (reference sequence). The CDR3 is 13 residues long. V was pared by 6 bases and J by 2 bases, with 11 bases between. This CDR3 reads CASTPGPNYGYTF. The DNA for the CDR3 is TGTGCCAGCACCCCTGGACCCAACTATGGCTACACCTTC.

The CDR3 reads CASSQDTTGGLPIFTGELFF. The CDR3 bases are TGTGCCAGCAGCCAAGATACTACCGGGGGGCTCCCTATTTTCACCGGGGAGCTGTTTTTT. V gene TRBV4-2 combines with J gene TRBJ2-2; possibly TRBD2 for D (7 bases). The CDR3 covers 20 residues. V lost 0 bases and J lost 4, with 24 bases in between. In germline, CDR1 is LGHNA, CDR2 YNFKEQ.

The rearrangement links TRBV6-5 to TRBJ2-6; D uncertain. Germline V gene lookup returns CDR1 MNHEY and CDR2 SVGAGI. This CDR3 has 13 amino acids. Trimming stripped 4 bases from V and 1 base from J, with 2 bases between. The CDR3 region has the DNA TGTGCCAGCAGTTCTTCTGGGGCCAACGTCCTGACTTTC. It specifies CASSSSGANVLTF.

DNA for the CDR3: TGTGCCAGTAGTATATGGAGGGGCGGCTACACCTTC. Translated, it gives CASSIWRGGYTF. The rearrangement joins TRBV19 to TRBJ1-2; possible D gene TRBD1, 5 bases. Trimming stripped 2 bases from V and 8 bases from J, with 9 bases between. CDR3 size: 12 residues. Germline assignment: CDR1 LNHDA and CDR2 SQIVND (reference sequence).

The chain is built from TRBV11-3 and TRBJ1-1, with D tentatively TRBD1 (6 bases). CDR3 length equals 17 residues. The germline V gene encodes CDR1 SGHNT and CDR2 YENEEA. The V end was cut by 1 base, the J end by 1 base, with 16 bases between. CDR3 bases: TGTGCCAGCAGCTTAGGTCGTTCGGGGGGCCCGAACACTGAAGCTTTCTTT. It translates to CASSLGRSGGPNTEAFF. Using reference TRBV11-3 and TRBJ1-1 for the parts outside the CDR3, the full variable domain is EAGVVQSPRYKIIEKKQPVAFWCNPISGHNTLYWYLQNLGQGPELLIRYENEEAVDDSQLPKDRFSAERLKGVDSTLKIQPAELGDSAVYLCASSLGRSGGPNTEAFFGQGTRLTVV.

The CDR3: CASCRAEGEKLFF. In nucleotides, the CDR3 is TGTGCCAGCTGTCGAGCGGAGGGGGAAAAACTGTTTTTT. The genes are TRBV9 and TRBJ1-4, with D possibly TRBD1 on 5 matching bases. This CDR3 spans 13 amino acids. Germline CDR1 SGDLS, CDR2 YYNGEE. V lost 7 bases to trimming and J lost 8 bases, with 15 bases between them.

The DNA for the CDR3 is TGTGCCAGCAGGGTTACAGGGTTGGAAAAACTGTTTTTT. This sequence encodes CASRVTGLEKLFF. The genes are TRBV6-6 and TRBJ1-4, with D perhaps matching TRBD1 (6 bases). Trimming pared 6 bases from V and 8 bases from J, leaving 13 bases between. CDR1 and CDR2 from the germline V gene are MNHNY and SVGAGI (reference sequence). This CDR3 has 13 amino acids.

This chain joins TRBV25-1 and TRBJ2-5, with 16 bases identical to TRBD2. J was trimmed by 1 base and V by 7 bases; bases with no gene match: 6. The CDR3 totals 17 residues. Germline assignment: CDR1 MGHDK and CDR2 SYGVNS. CDR3 bases: TGTGCCAGCACCCTCGGGACTAGCGGGAGGGGCCAAGAGACCCAGTACTTC. It yields the protein CASTLGTSGRGQETQYF.